The 16 T cell receptor beta chains presented below share a single source sample, sequenced in a study of shared T cell receptors in the human thymus (dated by TCRdb to the early 2020s). Library generation was performed with the immunoSEQ multiplex PCR assay. This is the immuneACCESS table as TCRdb keeps it, with only in-frame sequences that have V and J called. A part of the clones is gone; compared with another copy, unresolved V genes explain less than half, and the rest is unexplained. For this sample the table gives approximately 730,000 clones, of which approximately 83% were detected only once. The top ten constitute more than 0.008% of the sample. These same records also appear under a second study, on human thymus T cells.

Sequenced material: thymocytes. Receptors originate from a girl less than two years old with a congenital heart defect. Donor details come from another sample of the same person, matched by shared clones.

J is TRBJ1-5 and V is TRBV9; unclear D gene. This CDR3 spans 13 amino acids. The germline CDR1 and CDR2 sequences are SGDLS and YYNGEE. V lost 0 bases and J lost 4, with 5 bases in between. CDR3 residues: CASSVGANQPQHF. The DNA of the CDR3 is TGTGCCAGCAGCGTAGGAGCAAATCAGCCCCAGCATTTT.

The chain recombines TRBV19 with TRBJ1-1, with a possible D match to TRBD1 (5 bases). Trimming pared 3 bases from V and 8 bases from J, leaving 13 bases between. The germline V gene encodes CDR1 LNHDA and CDR2 SQIVND (reference sequence). This CDR3 comprises 13 residues. The CDR3 DNA is TGTGCCAGTAGTATCCTCCCGACAGAAGAAGCTTTCTTT. It yields the protein CASSILPTEEAFF.

The V call is TRBV4-3, the J call TRBJ1-2, with 7 bases aligning to TRBD1. Per germline, CDR1 LGHNA and CDR2 YSLEER. The CDR3 has 14 residues. J gave up 7 bases and V 1 base, and 6 bases lay outside the gene matches. Here the CDR3 DNA reads TGCGCCAGCAGCCAAGTCCAGGGGGTGGGTGGCTACACCTTC. Amino acids: CASSQVQGVGGYTF.

The chain recombines TRBV27 with TRBJ2-7; 8 bases are shared with TRBD1. CDR3 length equals 15 residues. Germline V lookup: CDR1 MNHEY, CDR2 SMNVEV (reference sequence). V was pared by 4 bases and J by 3 bases, with 8 bases of the junction left unmatched. The CDR3 region has the DNA TGTGCCAGCAGTTCTGGACAGGGAACCCTCTACGAGCAGTACTTC. It translates to CASSSGQGTLYEQYF.

V gene TRBV4-1 combines with J gene TRBJ2-3; 7 bases are a match to TRBD2. J lost 1 base, V lost 5 bases, and 18 bases had no gene match. CDR1 is MGHRA, CDR2 YSYEKL, per germline. This CDR3 region has 19 residues. The CDR3 is CASSTGSGAPLSGTDTQYF. In DNA form, the CDR3 reads TGCGCCAGCAGCACCGGGAGCGGGGCGCCCCTTTCCGGCACAGATACGCAGTATTTT.

This chain links TRBV12-5 with TRBJ2-7, with D possibly being TRBD1 (5 bases). This CDR3 is 16 amino acids long. Trimming removed 0 bases at V and 5 bases at J, with 17 bases between. Germline CDR1 LGHNT, CDR2 FRNRAP. CDR3 amino acids: CASGLVPGRVGHEQYF. Written as DNA, the CDR3 is TGTGCTAGTGGTTTGGTACCCGGCAGGGTTGGACACGAGCAGTACTTC.

A single count supports this clone. The chain is built from TRBV15 and TRBJ1-5; maybe TRBD1 (5 bases). The germline V gene has CDR1 LNHNV and CDR2 YYDKDF (reference sequence). The CDR3 totals 17 residues. Trimming pared 5 bases from V and 5 bases from J, leaving 22 bases between. The CDR3 here is CATSATRQLSRDQPQHF. CDR3 nucleotides: TGTGCCACCAGCGCAACCCGACAGCTCTCACGGGATCAGCCCCAGCATTTT.

V and J are TRBV7-3 and TRBJ2-7, with 7 nucleotides matching TRBD1. J was trimmed by 2 bases and V by 2 bases; bases with no gene match: 6. The CDR3 has 15 amino acids. In germline, CDR1 is SGHTA, CDR2 FQGTGA. The CDR3 sequence is CASSLEGQSTYEQYF. CDR3 nucleotide sequence: TGTGCCAGCAGCTTAGAGGGACAGTCAACCTACGAGCAGTACTTC. Supplemented by reference TRBV7-3 and TRBJ2-7, the full variable domain reads GAGVSQTPSNKVTEKGKYVELRCDPISGHTALYWYRQSLGQGPEFLIYFQGTGAADDSGLPNDRFFAVRPEGSVSTLKIQRTERGDSAVYLCASSLEGQSTYEQYFGPGTRLTVT.

In this sample, this clone turned up once. The CDR3 region has the DNA TGTGCCAGCGGACCCGGGAGCTCTGGGGCCAACGTCCTGACTTTC. Translating gives CASGPGSSGANVLTF. The chain joins TRBV28 to TRBJ2-6; tentative D call: TRBD2 (6 bases). This CDR3 has 15 amino acids. Germline-derived CDR1 and CDR2 are MDHEN and SYDVKM. Between the trimmed V and J ends, which lost 8 bases and 0 bases, there was a span of 11 bases. The whole variable domain, remainder taken from reference TRBV28 and TRBJ2-6, is DVKVTQSSRYLVKRTGEKVFLECVQDMDHENMFWYRQDPGLGLRLIYFSYDVKMKEKGDIPEGYSVSREKKERFSLILESASTNQTSMYLCASGPGSSGANVLTFGAGSRLTVL.

This clone has a handful of counts. The chain recombines TRBV5-6 with TRBJ1-6; D is unresolved. The CDR3 is made up of 15 amino acids. V was cut by 2 bases and J by 13 bases, with 19 bases left in between. Germline assignment: CDR1 SGHDT and CDR2 YYEEEE. The CDR3 DNA follows: TGTGCCAGCAGCTTTTGGTTACAGCGGAGCGGGCCCCTCCACTTT. Protein sequence: CASSFWLQRSGPLHF.

This chain uses TRBV7-9 with TRBJ1-2; TRBD1 aligns across 7 bases. The ends lost 4 bases at V and 0 bases at J; junction bases unmatched: 14. Germline assignment: CDR1 SEHNR and CDR2 FQNEAQ (reference sequence). The CDR3 totals 18 residues. The CDR3 loop is CASSSRGQAEGPNYGYTF. CDR3 in DNA: TGTGCCAGCAGCTCCCGTGGACAGGCTGAGGGGCCTAACTATGGCTACACCTTC.

The chain links TRBV7-9 to TRBJ1-2; perhaps TRBD1 as D (5 bases). The V and J ends lost 5 bases and 8 bases respectively, with 24 bases between them. The CDR3 spans 16 residues. Per germline, CDR1 SEHNR and CDR2 FQNEAQ (reference sequence). The CDR3 is CASSPTGEGARDGYTF. The DNA of the CDR3 is TGTGCCAGCAGCCCAACCGGAGAAGGGGCGCGAGACGGCTACACCTTC.

The chain carries TRBV4-3 and TRBJ1-1; the D gene is possibly TRBD1 (6 bases). The germline gives CDR1 LGHNA, CDR2 YSLEER. The CDR3 extends over 14 amino acids. V was trimmed by 4 bases and J by 3 bases, leaving 12 bases between them. The CDR3 nucleotides are TGCGCCAGCAGCCCAAAGGGGGGGTACACTGAAGCTTTCTTT. It codes for CASSPKGGYTEAFF.

The V gene is TRBV23-1, the J gene TRBJ1-2; maybe TRBD1 (5 bases). TRBV23-1 is assigned to the ORF class and has an uncertain function. The CDR3 has 16 residues. V lost 3 bases and J 4 bases, leaving 18 bases between the germline ends. DNA for the CDR3: TGCGCCAGCAGTCACCCCCCGCTGACAGAGATCTATGGCTACACCTTC. This codes for CASSHPPLTEIYGYTF.

The gene calls are TRBV5-4 and TRBJ2-3; D call uncertain. Germline V gene data show CDR1 as SGHNT and CDR2 as YYREEE (reference sequence). The CDR3 length is 14 residues. Trimming cost V 6 bases and J 3 bases, with 14 bases left between them. CDR3 residues: CASKSSGRTDTQYF. DNA of the CDR3: TGTGCCAGCAAAAGCTCTGGCAGGACAGATACGCAGTATTTT.

The table lists this clone with a count of one. The rearrangement uses TRBV27 and TRBJ1-1, with TRBD1 matching over 8 bases. The germline V gene encodes CDR1 MNHEY and CDR2 SMNVEV (reference sequence). There are 19 residues in the CDR3. V was pared by 2 bases and J by 4 bases, with 18 bases of the junction left unmatched. The CDR3 sequence: CASSLGQRDRSGWGTEAFF. DNA for the CDR3: TGTGCCAGCAGTTTAGGGCAAAGGGACAGGAGTGGTTGGGGCACTGAAGCTTTCTTT.